These 9 T cell receptor beta chains came from one sample sequenced in a study of blood T cell repertoires in COVID-19. TCRdb's copy holds only in-frame clones and misses some; the assay was immunoSEQ multiplex PCR. The sample carries approximately 220,000 clones, less than 90% recorded once. Sequencing was performed on peripheral blood. These TCRs come from a woman between 50 and 59 years old with acute or convalescent COVID-19.

The J gene is TRBJ2-7, the V gene TRBV6-2 or TRBV6-3; D remains ambiguous. With 5 bases removed from V and 0 bases from J, the gap between germline ends came to 17 bases. Germline CDR1 and CDR2: MNHEY and SVGEGT. The CDR3 loop spans 16 amino acids. In DNA form, the CDR3 reads TGTGCCAGCAGTCAGCCGGATGAGTGGGCCTCCTACGAGCAGTACTTC. It is translated as CASSQPDEWASYEQYF.

For this clone: One end of the junction is discordant with germline, which a read error may explain. The J gene is TRBJ2-7, the V gene TRBV5-6, with 16 positions matching TRBD2. There are 16 residues in the CDR3. Germline lookup yields CDR1 SGHDT and CDR2 YYEEEE. The DNA for the CDR3 is TGTGCCAGCACCTTGGGACTAGCGGGGGGGCTGATTGAGCAGTACTTC. This encodes CASTLGLAGGLIEQYF.

The chain links TRBV3-1 (or the pseudogene TRBV3-2) to TRBJ2-7, with 11 bases matching TRBD2. The junction had 8 bases not matched to a gene; V was cut back by 0 bases and J by 4 bases. This CDR3 comprises 17 residues. The V gene's germline CDR1 is LGHDT and CDR2 YNNKEL (reference sequence). The CDR3 nucleotides read TGTGCCAGCAGCCAAGACGCGCTAGCGGGAGGAAAGTACGAGCAGTACTTC. This codes for CASSQDALAGGKYEQYF.

The chain has TRBV24-1 and TRBJ2-3; 11 positions agree with TRBD2. Germline CDR1 is KGHDR and CDR2 is SFDVKD. The CDR3 has 18 residues. V trimming: 3 bases; J trimming: 1 base; junction bases outside the gene matches: 8. The CDR3 loop is CATSDTRLAGTRTDTQYF. CDR3 nucleotides: TGTGCCACCAGTGATACCCGACTAGCGGGGACACGCACAGATACGCAGTATTTT.

The chain combines TRBV30 with TRBJ1-1; perhaps TRBD1 as D (6 bases). The CDR3 length is 12 residues. Trimming took off 4 bases at V and 1 base at J, with 7 bases between the two ends. Per the germline V gene, CDR1 is GTSNPN and CDR2 is SVGIG (reference sequence). CDR3 in amino acids: CAWNRENTEAFF. CDR3 coding DNA: TGTGCCTGGAACAGGGAGAACACTGAAGCTTTCTTT.

The V gene is TRBV19, the J gene TRBJ1-1; no clear D gene. Germline V lookup: CDR1 LNHDA, CDR2 SQIVND (reference sequence). V gave up 4 bases and J gave up 4 bases, with 10 bases separating them. CDR3 size: 13 residues. The CDR3 DNA is TGTGCCAGTAGTAGGAGGGCCGTCACTGAAGCTTTCTTT. Protein product: CASSRRAVTEAFF. Full variable domain (rest looked up from reference TRBV19 and TRBJ1-1): DGGITQSPKYLFRKEGQNVTLSCEQNLNHDAMYWYRQDPGQGLRLIYYSQIVNDFQKGDIAEGYSVSREKKESFPLTVTSAQKNPTAFYLCASSRRAVTEAFFGQGTRLTVV.

This clone was recorded only once. The chain carries TRBV18 and TRBJ1-1; unclear D gene. Germline CDR1 and CDR2: KGHSH and LQKENI. The CDR3 is 14 residues long. Between the trimmed V and J ends, which lost 1 base and 2 bases, there was a span of 8 bases. CDR3 loop: CASSPREANTEAFF. The CDR3, as DNA: TGTGCCAGCTCACCACGCGAAGCTAACACTGAAGCTTTCTTT. Full variable domain (rest looked up from reference TRBV18 and TRBJ1-1): NAGVMQNPRHLVRRRGQEARLRCSPMKGHSHVYWYRQLPEEGLKFMVYLQKENIIDESGMPKERFSAEFPKEGPSILRIQQVVRGDSAAYFCASSPREANTEAFFGQGTRLTVV.

The genes are TRBV3-1 (or the pseudogene TRBV3-2) and TRBJ2-7; 9 bases map to TRBD1. CDR3 length: 14 amino acids. Germline V gene sequence: CDR1 LGHDT, CDR2 YNNKEL (reference sequence). Trimming removed 1 base from V and 6 bases from J; junction bases left unmatched: 4. CDR3 sequence reads: CASSQGDRVGEQYF. As DNA, the CDR3 is TGTGCCAGCAGCCAAGGGGACAGGGTCGGCGAGCAGTACTTC.

This chain joins TRBV18 and TRBJ1-1; TRBD1 might be the D (6 bases). CDR1 KGHSH and CDR2 LQKENI come from the germline V gene. V lost 1 base to trimming and J lost 5 bases, with 11 bases between them. The CDR3 runs 14 residues. The DNA of the CDR3 is TGTGCCAGCTCACCACACAGGGAAGTGACTGAAGCTTTCTTT. Amino acid sequence: CASSPHREVTEAFF.